The rows below give T cell receptor beta chains drawn from one sample of a study of blood T cell repertoires in COVID-19. Data came from immunoSEQ multiplex PCR; TCRdb stores just in-frame clones and leaves some out. The data show 300,000 to 450,000 clones, with around 87% seen just once and 1.5% to 2% held by the top ten. Sequenced input: PBMCs or T cells enriched from blood (not recorded which). Source of these receptors: a man aged 35 to 55 in a cohort exposed to, infected with or recovered from COVID-19 (not recorded which). Both conserved end residues are part of each CDR3. Each record gives: J gene, clone size, D gene, V gene, CDR3 DNA, CDR3 protein. The D gene is left open where the match is weak. Some rows mark clone size as missing; the rest say once, few, many or name a class of expanded clone.

TRBJ1-1,NA,NA,TRBV3-1/TRBV3-2,TGTGCCAGCAGCCAACAGACGTCGGGAGCTTTCTTT,CASSQQTSGAFF
TRBJ1-4,NA,TRBD1,TRBV15,TGTGCCACCAGCAGAGATCCAGGGGGGAGCGAAAAACTGTTTTTT,CATSRDPGGSEKLFF
TRBJ2-1,NA,NA,TRBV2,TGTGCCACCCGGTTGGGAGAGCACGACAATGAGCAGTTCTTC,CATRLGEHDNEQFF
TRBJ1-2,NA,NA,TRBV19,TGTGCCAGTAGTATGGACCTGACAGCCCCCTATGGCTACACCTTC,CASSMDLTAPYGYTF
TRBJ2-1,NA,NA,TRBV7-3,TGTGCCAGCAGCGCCCGGGACTCCGCATACAATGAGCAGTTCTTC,CASSARDSAYNEQFF
TRBJ1-2,NA,NA,TRBV3-1/TRBV3-2,TGTGCCAGCAGCCTCCGAGGGAATAACCACATCTATGGCTACACCTTC,CASSLRGNNHIYGYTF
TRBJ2-3,NA,NA,TRBV19,TGTGCCAGTAGTAAGGGTTGGGCAGGGAACGTAGATACGCAGTATTTT,CASSKGWAGNVDTQYF
TRBJ2-3,few,NA,TRBV24-1,TGTGCCACCAGTGATGGAGGGTCAGGGACAGATACGCAGTATTTT,CATSDGGSGTDTQYF
TRBJ2-1,NA,TRBD2,TRBV5-5,TGTGCCAGCAGCCTAAGAGGGACTAGCGAATACAATGAGCAGTTCTTC,CASSLRGTSEYNEQFF
TRBJ2-7,NA,TRBD2,TRBV29-1,TGCAGCGTCCAGGGACTAGCGGGAAAGTACGAGCAGTACTTC,CSVQGLAGKYEQYF
TRBJ2-7,NA,NA,TRBV7-2,TGTGCCAGCAGCTTGAACAGCCTTAGCTCCTACGAGCAGTACTTC,CASSLNSLSSYEQYF
TRBJ1-2,NA,TRBD1,TRBV25-1,TGTGCCAGCAGTGAAGGGGACAGCTATGGCTACACCTTC,CASSEGDSYGYTF
TRBJ2-7,once,NA,TRBV6-1,TGTGCCAGCAGTGAAGTCGAGGGAGGCACGATCTACGAGCAGTACTTC,CASSEVEGGTIYEQYF
TRBJ1-2,NA,TRBD1,TRBV7-6,TGTGCCAGCAGCTCGGGGACAGGGAGCTATGGCTACACCTTC,CASSSGTGSYGYTF
TRBJ2-7,NA,NA,TRBV27,TGTGCCAGCAGTTTAGGTAGGACACCAATCTACGAGCAGTACTTC,CASSLGRTPIYEQYF
TRBJ1-2,few,NA,TRBV3-1/TRBV3-2,TGTGCCAGCAGCCAAGAACGGGTTTATGGCTACACCTTC,CASSQERVYGYTF
TRBJ2-2,few,TRBD2,TRBV11-3,TGTGCCAGCAGCACCGGGGGGACCGGGGAGCTGTTTTTT,CASSTGGTGELFF
TRBJ2-7,NA,NA,TRBV18,TGTGCCAGCTCAGAGGCGGGGGCCACCTACGAGCAGTACTTC,CASSEAGATYEQYF
TRBJ2-7,NA,TRBD2,TRBV7-9,TGTGCCAGCAGCCCGACTAGCGGGAGCACCTACGAGCAGTACTTC,CASSPTSGSTYEQYF
TRBJ2-1,NA,NA,TRBV3-1/TRBV3-2,TGTGCCAGCAGCCAATCCGAGTCCTACAATGAGCAGTTCTTC,CASSQSESYNEQFF
TRBJ2-7,NA,TRBD2,TRBV6-6,TGTGCCAGCAGTTACTCAGCGGGAGGCACCTACGAGCAGTACTTC,CASSYSAGGTYEQYF
TRBJ2-1,NA,TRBD2,TRBV5-1,TGCGCCAGCAGCCCAACGACTAGCGGGAGAACCAATGAGCAGTTCTTC,CASSPTTSGRTNEQFF
TRBJ2-4,NA,NA,TRBV3-1/TRBV3-2,TGTGCCAGCAGCCAAGATATGACTGAAAACATTCAGTACTTC,CASSQDMTENIQYF
TRBJ2-7,NA,TRBD1,TRBV18,TGTGCCAGCTCACCACCTGGGACAGGGCTGAACTACGAGCAGTACTTC,CASSPPGTGLNYEQYF
TRBJ2-7,few,NA,TRBV14,TGTGCCAGCAGCCAAGACCGGGGTGGATACGGTTACGAGCAGTACTTC,CASSQDRGGYGYEQYF
TRBJ1-1,NA,TRBD1,TRBV10-3,TGTGCCATCAGTGTGGGGACAGGGCGGATAAAGGGGAACACTGAAGCTTTCTTT,CAISVGTGRIKGNTEAFF
TRBJ2-7,NA,NA,TRBV4-1,TGCGCCAGCAGCCAGACCCCGGGAAGCTCCTACGAGCAGTACTTC,CASSQTPGSSYEQYF
TRBJ2-7,NA,TRBD2,TRBV6-5,TGTGCCAGCAGGACGACTAGCGGGAGCTACGAGCAGTACTTC,CASRTTSGSYEQYF
TRBJ2-7,NA,NA,TRBV6-5,TGTGCCAGCAGTTACTCGCCAGGGATCGAGCAGTACTTC,CASSYSPGIEQYF
TRBJ1-4,NA,NA,TRBV5-5,TGTGCCAGCAGCCCCGTTCCTGCAACTAATGAAAAACTGTTTTTT,CASSPVPATNEKLFF
TRBJ1-1,NA,NA,TRBV18,TGTGCCAGCTCACCGGGGGGGCACACTGAAGCTTTCTTT,CASSPGGHTEAFF